The 10 T cell receptor beta chains listed next were all sequenced from one sample in a study of blood T cell repertoires in COVID-19. TCRdb's copy holds only in-frame clones and misses some; the assay was immunoSEQ multiplex PCR. The table shows 200,000 to 250,000 clones, with 82% occurring only once. Sequencing was carried out using peripheral blood. The receptor source for this set is a woman aged 80 or over with acute or convalescent COVID-19.

The chain recombines TRBV5-1 with TRBJ2-1; D unresolved. Trimming left V 3 bases short and J 0 bases short, with 4 bases between. Germline V lookup: CDR1 SGHRS, CDR2 YFSETQ. The CDR3 has 13 amino acids. The CDR3 coding sequence is TGCGCCAGCAGCTGGAGCTCCTACAATGAGCAGTTCTTC. Protein: CASSWSSYNEQFF.

The V call is TRBV7-9, the J call TRBJ2-2; no firm D call. This CDR3 comprises 14 residues. The ends were cut back, 1 base at V and 11 bases at J, with 14 bases in the middle. Germline lookup yields CDR1 SEHNR and CDR2 FQNEAQ (reference sequence). CDR3 DNA sequence: TGTGCCAGCAGCTTAGACAGCCCCATTGATGAGCTGTTTTTT. Amino acids: CASSLDSPIDELFF.

The chain is built from TRBV24-1 and TRBJ1-2, with D tentatively TRBD1 (5 bases). Trimming took off 3 bases at V and 7 bases at J, with 11 bases between the two ends. The CDR3 is made up of 13 amino acids. CDR1 and CDR2 from the germline V gene are KGHDR and SFDVKD. The CDR3 is CATSDPQGIGYTF. The CDR3 DNA reads TGTGCCACCAGTGATCCCCAGGGAATTGGCTACACCTTC.

The chain combines TRBV24-1 with TRBJ2-1; D gene uncertain. The CDR3 is 13 residues long. Trimming shortened V by 4 bases and J by 9 bases, and 12 bases separated the two germline ends. From germline, CDR1 is KGHDR and CDR2 SFDVKD. CDR3 in amino acids: CATSDPQESEQFF. The CDR3 DNA reads TGTGCCACCAGTGACCCTCAAGAGAGTGAGCAGTTCTTC.

V is TRBV19 and J is TRBJ2-3; 8 nucleotides agree with TRBD2. Unmatched junction bases numbered 6, after V lost 3 bases and J lost 1 base. The CDR3 has 16 residues. CDR1 and CDR2 (germline): LNHDA, SQIVND (reference sequence). This CDR3 is CASSIRGGAGTDTQYF. The CDR3 DNA reads as TGTGCCAGTAGTATTCGGGGGGGCGCCGGCACAGATACGCAGTATTTT.

The chain joins TRBV10-3 to TRBJ1-1; 7 nucleotides agree with TRBD1. Per germline, CDR1 ENHRY and CDR2 SYGVKD. The J segment lost 1 base and the V segment lost 4 bases, leaving 0 bases of the junction unmatched. The CDR3 consists of 13 residues. CDR3 nucleotide sequence: TGTGCCATCAGTGGGACAGGGAACACTGAAGCTTTCTTT. Translation gives CAISGTGNTEAFF.

The chain links TRBV4-3 to TRBJ1-2; 8 bases agree with TRBD1. This CDR3 region has 14 residues. Unmatched junction bases numbered 6, after V lost 4 bases and J lost 5 bases. Germline loops: CDR1 LGHNA, CDR2 YSLEER. The CDR3 here is CASSPGTGTYGYTF. Here the CDR3 DNA reads TGCGCCAGCAGCCCGGGGACAGGTACATATGGCTACACCTTC.

The chain carries TRBV7-3 and TRBJ1-1, with 8 bases lining up with TRBD1. The V and J ends lost 1 base and 1 base, in that order; junction bases with no gene match: 5. The CDR3 runs 16 residues. Germline CDR1 SGHTA, CDR2 FQGTGA. CDR3 DNA: TGTGCCAGCAGCTTAATGGACAGGGCAGCGAACACTGAAGCTTTCTTT. Its protein product is CASSLMDRAANTEAFF.

The J gene is TRBJ1-2, the V gene TRBV2, with 7 bases identical to TRBD1. The CDR3 spans 15 residues. Trimming took 2 bases from V and 4 from J; bases not matched to a gene: 7. CDR1 is SNHLY and CDR2 is FYNNEI in the germline V gene. The CDR3 loop is CASSERGQVGYGYTF. CDR3 sequence (DNA): TGTGCCAGCAGTGAAAGAGGACAGGTTGGCTATGGCTACACCTTC.

This clone was found once. The chain uses TRBV10-3 and TRBJ2-6; TRBD2 aligns across 8 bases. Germline loops: CDR1 ENHRY, CDR2 SYGVKD. The CDR3 consists of 19 residues. J was trimmed by 4 bases and V by 0 bases; bases with no gene match: 11. The CDR3 loop is CAISESSTGGPSGANVLTF. DNA for the CDR3: TGTGCCATCAGTGAGTCCTCAACGGGGGGGCCCTCCGGGGCCAACGTCCTGACTTTC.